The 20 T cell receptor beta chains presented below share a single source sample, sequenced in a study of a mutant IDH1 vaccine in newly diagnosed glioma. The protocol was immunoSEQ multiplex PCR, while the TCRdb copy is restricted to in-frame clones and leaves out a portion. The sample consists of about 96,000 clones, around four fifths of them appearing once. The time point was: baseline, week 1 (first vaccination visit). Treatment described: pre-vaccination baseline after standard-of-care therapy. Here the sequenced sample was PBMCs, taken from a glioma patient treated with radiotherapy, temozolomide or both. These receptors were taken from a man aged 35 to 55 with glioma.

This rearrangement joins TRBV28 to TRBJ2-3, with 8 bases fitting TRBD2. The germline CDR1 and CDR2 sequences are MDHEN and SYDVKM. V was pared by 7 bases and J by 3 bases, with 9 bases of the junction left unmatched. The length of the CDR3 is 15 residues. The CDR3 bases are TGTGCCAGCAACGAAGCGGGAGTGGGGACAGATACGCAGTATTTT. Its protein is CASNEAGVGTDTQYF.

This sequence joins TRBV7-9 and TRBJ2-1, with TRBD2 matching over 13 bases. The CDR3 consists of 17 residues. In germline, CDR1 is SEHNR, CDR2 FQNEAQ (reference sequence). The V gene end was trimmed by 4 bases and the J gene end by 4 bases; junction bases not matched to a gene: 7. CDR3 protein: CASSSRTSGREYNEQFF. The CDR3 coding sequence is TGTGCCAGCAGCTCCCGGACTAGCGGGAGAGAGTACAATGAGCAGTTCTTC.

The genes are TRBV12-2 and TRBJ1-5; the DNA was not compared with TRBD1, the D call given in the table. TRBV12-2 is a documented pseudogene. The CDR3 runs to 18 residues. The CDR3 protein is CASRSGQPSSYSNQPQHF. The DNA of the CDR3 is TGTGCAAGTCGCTCTGGACAGCCATCCTCGTATAGCAATCAGCCCCAGCATTTT.

CDR3 sequence (DNA): TGCGCCAGCAGCCCTGGACAGGGAGGGACCCAGTACTTC. Amino acids: CASSPGQGGTQYF. The J gene is TRBJ2-5, the V gene TRBV5-1; 8 bases line up with TRBD1. The CDR3 runs to 13 residues. V trimming: 4 bases; J trimming: 7 bases; junction bases outside the gene matches: 6. CDR1 is SGHRS, CDR2 YFSETQ, per germline.

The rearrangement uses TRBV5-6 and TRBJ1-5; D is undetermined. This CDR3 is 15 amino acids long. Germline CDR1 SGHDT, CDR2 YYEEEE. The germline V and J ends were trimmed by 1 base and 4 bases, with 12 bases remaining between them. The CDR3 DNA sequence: TGTGCCAGCAGCTTGAGAGGGTCTTTTAATCAGCCCCAGCATTTT. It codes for CASSLRGSFNQPQHF. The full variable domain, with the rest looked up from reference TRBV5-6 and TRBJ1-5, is DAGVTQSPTHLIKTRGQQVTLRCSPKSGHDTVSWYQQALGQGPQFIFQYYEEEERQRGNFPDRFSGHQFPNYSSELNVNALLLGDSALYLCASSLRGSFNQPQHFGDGTRLSIL.

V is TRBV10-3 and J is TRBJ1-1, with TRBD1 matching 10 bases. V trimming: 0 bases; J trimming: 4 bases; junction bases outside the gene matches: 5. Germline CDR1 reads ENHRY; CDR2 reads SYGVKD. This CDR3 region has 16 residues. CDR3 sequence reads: CAISESSGTGVTEAFF. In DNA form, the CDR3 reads TGTGCCATCAGTGAGTCCTCTGGGACAGGGGTCACTGAAGCTTTCTTT.

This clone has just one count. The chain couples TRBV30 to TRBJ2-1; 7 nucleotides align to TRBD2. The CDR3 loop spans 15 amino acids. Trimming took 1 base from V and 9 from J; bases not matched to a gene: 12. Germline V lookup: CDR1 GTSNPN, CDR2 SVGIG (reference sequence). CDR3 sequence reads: CAWSALGGFNVEQFF. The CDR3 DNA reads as TGTGCCTGGAGTGCTTTGGGGGGGTTCAATGTTGAGCAGTTCTTC.

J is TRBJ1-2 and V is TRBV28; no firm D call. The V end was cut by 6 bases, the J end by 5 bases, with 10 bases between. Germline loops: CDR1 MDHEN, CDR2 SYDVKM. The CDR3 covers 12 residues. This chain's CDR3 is CASRRDWYGYTF. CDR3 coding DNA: TGTGCCAGCAGAAGGGATTGGTATGGCTACACCTTC.

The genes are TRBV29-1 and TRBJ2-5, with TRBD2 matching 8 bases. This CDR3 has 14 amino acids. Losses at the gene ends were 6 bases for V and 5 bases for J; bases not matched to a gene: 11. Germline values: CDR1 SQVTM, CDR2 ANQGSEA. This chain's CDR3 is CSVKPGGAQETQYF. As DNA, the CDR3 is TGCAGCGTCAAGCCGGGGGGGGCTCAGGAGACCCAGTACTTC.

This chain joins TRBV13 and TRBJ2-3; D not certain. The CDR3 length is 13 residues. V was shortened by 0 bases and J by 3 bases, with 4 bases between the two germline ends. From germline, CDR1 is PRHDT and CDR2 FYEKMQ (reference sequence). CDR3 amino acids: CASSLGRTDTQYF. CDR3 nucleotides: TGTGCCAGCAGCTTAGGACGAACAGATACGCAGTATTTT.

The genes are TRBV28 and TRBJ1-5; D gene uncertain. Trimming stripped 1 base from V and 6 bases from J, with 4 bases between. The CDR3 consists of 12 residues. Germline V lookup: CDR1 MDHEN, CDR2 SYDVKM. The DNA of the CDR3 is TGTGCCAGCAGTTTATCCGGTCAGCCCCAGCATTTT. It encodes CASSLSGQPQHF.

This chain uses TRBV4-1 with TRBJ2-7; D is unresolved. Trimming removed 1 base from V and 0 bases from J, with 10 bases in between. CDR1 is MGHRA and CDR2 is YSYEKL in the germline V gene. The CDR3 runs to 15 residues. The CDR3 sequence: CASSQGIVGSYEQYF. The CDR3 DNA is TGCGCCAGCAGCCAAGGAATCGTGGGCTCCTACGAGCAGTACTTC.

The CDR3 bases are TGTGCCAGCAGCCTCGGGGGTCGTGGGGCCAACGTCCTGACTTTC. Translation gives CASSLGGRGANVLTF. V gene TRBV5-8 combines with J gene TRBJ2-6, with a weak D call TRBD2 (6 bases). Trimming stripped 4 bases from V and 3 bases from J, with 11 bases between. Germline V gene sequence: CDR1 SGHTS, CDR2 YDEGEE. This CDR3 contains 15 residues. Supplemented by reference TRBV5-8 and TRBJ2-6, the full variable domain reads EAGVTQSPTHLIKTRGQQATLRCSPISGHTSVYWYQQALGLGLQFLLWYDEGEERNRGNFPPRFSGRQFPNYSSELNVNALELEDSALYLCASSLGGRGANVLTFGAGSRLTVL.

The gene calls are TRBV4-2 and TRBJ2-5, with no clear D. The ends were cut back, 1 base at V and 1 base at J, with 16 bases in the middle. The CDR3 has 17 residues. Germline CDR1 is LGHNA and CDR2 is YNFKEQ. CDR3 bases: TGTGCCAGCAGCCAAGTTCAAGCCGGGTCAGTCCAAGAGACCCAGTACTTC. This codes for CASSQVQAGSVQETQYF.

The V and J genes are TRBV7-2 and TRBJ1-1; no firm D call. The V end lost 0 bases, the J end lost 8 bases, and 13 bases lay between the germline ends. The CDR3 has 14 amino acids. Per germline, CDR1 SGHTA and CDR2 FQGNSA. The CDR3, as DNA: TGTGCCAGCAGCTTAGCGCGGAGGGTCAGAGAAGCTTTCTTT. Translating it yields CASSLARRVREAFF.

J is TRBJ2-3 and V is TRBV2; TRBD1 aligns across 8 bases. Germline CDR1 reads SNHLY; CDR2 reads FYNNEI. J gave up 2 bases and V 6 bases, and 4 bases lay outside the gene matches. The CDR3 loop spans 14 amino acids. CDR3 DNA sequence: TGTGCCAGCAGAACGGACAGGGACACAGATACGCAGTATTTT. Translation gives CASRTDRDTDTQYF.

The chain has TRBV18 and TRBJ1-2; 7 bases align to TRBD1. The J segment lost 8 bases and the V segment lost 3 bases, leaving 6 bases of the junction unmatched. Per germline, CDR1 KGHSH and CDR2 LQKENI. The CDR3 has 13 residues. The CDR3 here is CASSPLGGDGYTF. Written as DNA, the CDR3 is TGTGCCAGCTCACCGTTAGGGGGCGACGGCTACACCTTC.

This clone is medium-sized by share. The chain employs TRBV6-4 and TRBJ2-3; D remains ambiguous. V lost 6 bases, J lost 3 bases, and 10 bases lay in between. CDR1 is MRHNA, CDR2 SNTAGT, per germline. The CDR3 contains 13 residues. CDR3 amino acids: CASSPSYTDTQYF. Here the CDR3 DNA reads TGTGCCAGCAGCCCCTCCTATACAGATACGCAGTATTTT.

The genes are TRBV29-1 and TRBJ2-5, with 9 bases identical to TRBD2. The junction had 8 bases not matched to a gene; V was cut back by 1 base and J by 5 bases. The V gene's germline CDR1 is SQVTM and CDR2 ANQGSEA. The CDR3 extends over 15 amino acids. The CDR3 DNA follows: TGCAGCGTTGAAGGAGAGCGGGGGGCGGGTGAGACCCAGTACTTC. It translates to CSVEGERGAGETQYF.

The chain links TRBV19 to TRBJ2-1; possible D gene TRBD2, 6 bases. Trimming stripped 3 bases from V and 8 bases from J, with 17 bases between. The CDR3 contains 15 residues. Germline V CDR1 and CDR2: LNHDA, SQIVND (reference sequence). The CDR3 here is CASSMYGSGEDEQFF. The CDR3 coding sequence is TGTGCCAGTAGTATGTACGGGAGTGGTGAGGATGAGCAGTTCTTC.